This T cell receptor (beta chain) was profiled in a study of long-term antiretroviral therapy in people with HIV. The CDR3 has 14 residues. Trimming took off 2 bases at V and 7 bases at J, with 11 bases between the two ends. Germline CDR1 and CDR2: SNHLY and FYNNEI. The study used samples holding roughly 0.95-11 million cryopreserved PBMC before DNA extraction. At survey level, the immunoSEQ assay was run in its v3.0 version. Sequencing of each sample targeted about 40,000-50,000 T-cell genomes. Method: immunoSEQ multiplex PCR; TCRdb's copy keeps in-frame clones and lacks some. The sample lists about 16,000 clones, 77% occurring once. Study results and limitations: Whereas controls had wider CDR3 length ranges, HIV repertoires had narrower ones.

To note about this clone: As yet, its antigen is unknown.

The receptor was derived from a man in his forties with HIV. This sample comprised unsorted PBMCs, obtained 2.1 years after starting antiretroviral therapy. The genes are TRBV2 and TRBJ1-4; possibly TRBD1 for D (5 bases). DNA of the CDR3: TGTGCCAGCAGTGAACGCAGGGCTGGTGAAAAACTGTTTTTT. It specifies CASSERRAGEKLFF.